The 32 T cell receptor beta chains listed next were all sequenced from one sample in a study of early T cells in non-severe SARS-CoV-2 infection. TCRdb redid the calling of the 5' RACE reads with MiXCR, one entry per CDR3 protein. The repertoire consists of about 77,000 distinct CDR3 sequences, with 8.5% to 10% occurring once and the leading ten covering approximately 4.8%. Sequenced input: whole blood. Source of these receptors: an adult who was a healthcare worker with PCR-confirmed SARS-CoV-2 infection or an uninfected control (not recorded which).

The chain links TRBV30 to TRBJ1-4; D is unresolved. This CDR3 has 13 residues. V lost 3 bases to trimming and J lost 5 bases, with 10 bases between them. Looked up from germline, CDR1 is GTSNPN and CDR2 is SVGIG (reference sequence). As DNA, the CDR3 is TGTGCCTGGAGAGGACGGAACAATGAAAAACTGTTTTTT. This gives the protein CAWRGRNNEKLFF.

A few counts support this clonotype. The gene calls are TRBV7-9 and TRBJ1-1; D is perhaps TRBD1 (5 bases). The CDR3 runs to 14 residues. Looked up from germline, CDR1 is SEHNR and CDR2 is FQNEAQ (reference sequence). The germline V and J ends were trimmed by 5 bases and 6 bases, with 16 bases remaining between them. Here the CDR3 DNA reads TGTGCCAGCAGCCACCCTTTCCGGGGGGCTGAAGCTTTCTTT. Protein sequence: CASSHPFRGAEAFF.

This clonotype was recorded many times. The rearrangement links TRBV6-1 to TRBJ2-7; either TRBD1 or TRBD2 may supply D (5 bases each). CDR1 and CDR2 (germline): MNHNS, SASEGT. V was cut by 4 bases and J by 0 bases, with 10 bases left in between. The CDR3 loop spans 14 amino acids. The CDR3 loop reads CASSAEGPSYEQYF. The CDR3 DNA follows: TGTGCCAGCAGTGCCGAGGGACCCTCCTACGAGCAGTACTTC.

This clonotype was counted ten times or more. This chain joins TRBV5-1 and TRBJ2-2; 9 bases are a match to TRBD2. CDR3 length equals 16 residues. Unmatched junction bases numbered 11, after V lost 4 bases and J lost 7 bases. CDR1 is SGHRS, CDR2 YFSETQ, per germline. Here the CDR3 DNA reads TGCGCCAGCAGCCTACTAGGGACTAGCTTCGACGGGGAGCTGTTTTTT. Encoded protein: CASSLLGTSFDGELFF. Filled out from reference TRBV5-1 and TRBJ2-2, the complete variable domain reads KAGVTQTPRYLIKTRGQQVTLSCSPISGHRSVSWYQQTPGQGLQFLFEYFSETQRNKGNFPGRFSGRQFSNSRSEMNVSTLELGDSALYLCASSLLGTSFDGELFFGEGSRLTVL.

The table lists this clonotype with a few counts. CDR3 protein: CASSGLAGTASSGNTIYF. The CDR3 nucleotides read TGTGCCAGCAGTGGCTTGGCAGGGACAGCCAGCTCTGGAAACACCATATATTTT. The chain combines TRBV2 with TRBJ1-3, with TRBD1 identical over 7 bases. Germline lookup yields CDR1 SNHLY and CDR2 FYNNEI. The junction had 12 bases not matched to a gene; V was cut back by 4 bases and J by 0 bases. The CDR3 runs to 18 residues.

In this sample, this clonotype turned up many times. The chain is built from TRBV6-2 or TRBV6-3 and TRBJ2-7, with a weak D call TRBD1 (6 bases). With 2 bases removed from V and 6 bases from J, the gap between germline ends came to 8 bases. Per the germline V gene, CDR1 is MNHEY and CDR2 is SVGEGT. CDR3 size: 12 residues. The CDR3 nucleotides are TGTGCCAGCAGTTACGGGGGCATCGAGCAGTACTTC. Its protein product is CASSYGGIEQYF.

This clonotype was observed at least ten times. This chain connects TRBV11-2 to TRBJ2-1, with 8 bases aligning to TRBD2. The CDR3 length is 16 residues. The germline CDR1 and CDR2 sequences are SGHAT and FQNNGV. V dropped 5 bases and J dropped 8; count of bases not matched to a gene: 14. The CDR3 DNA follows: TGTGCCAGCAGCCTCGCGGCCCCGGGAGGGGTGTATGAGCAGTTCTTC. Translation: CASSLAAPGGVYEQFF.

In this sample, this clonotype turned up a few times. This chain links TRBV15 with TRBJ2-3; 7 nucleotides align to TRBD1. Germline trimming cut 4 bases from V and 3 bases from J; bases unmatched to any gene: 4. The CDR3 loop spans 14 amino acids. Germline assignment: CDR1 LNHNV and CDR2 YYDKDF (reference sequence). The CDR3 sequence is CATSIGTVTDTQYF. CDR3 in DNA: TGTGCCACCAGCATAGGGACAGTTACAGATACGCAGTATTTT.

Ten or more counts support this clonotype. The chain is built from TRBV28 and TRBJ1-6; TRBD1 aligns across 7 bases. Germline trimming cut 6 bases from V and 9 bases from J; bases unmatched to any gene: 8. Germline lookup yields CDR1 MDHEN and CDR2 SYDVKM. The CDR3 has 14 amino acids. The CDR3 spells CASRSQGDSSPLHF. CDR3 bases: TGTGCCAGCAGGTCCCAGGGGGATTCTTCACCCCTCCACTTT.

The chain uses TRBV19 and TRBJ2-3; D possibly corresponds to TRBD2 (5 bases). Trimming stripped 3 bases from V and 2 bases from J, with 9 bases between. Germline CDR1 LNHDA, CDR2 SQIVND (reference sequence). The CDR3 is made up of 14 amino acids. CDR3 sequence: CASSMGGFTDTQYF. The CDR3 DNA reads as TGTGCCAGTAGTATGGGCGGGTTCACAGATACGCAGTATTTT. Full variable domain (outside the CDR3, taken from reference TRBV19 and TRBJ2-3): DGGITQSPKYLFRKEGQNVTLSCEQNLNHDAMYWYRQDPGQGLRLIYYSQIVNDFQKGDIAEGYSVSREKKESFPLTVTSAQKNPTAFYLCASSMGGFTDTQYFGPGTRLTVL.

This clonotype occurred many times. The chain recombines TRBV7-8 with TRBJ2-7; 9 positions match TRBD1. Germline V gives CDR1 SGHVS, CDR2 FQNEAQ. The CDR3 contains 13 residues. J gave up 7 bases and V 4 bases, and 5 bases lay outside the gene matches. Here the CDR3 DNA reads TGTGCCAGCAGCTCCGGGACAGGGTGGGAGCAGTACTTC. Protein: CASSSGTGWEQYF.

This chain joins TRBV5-1 and TRBJ2-1, with 13 positions matching TRBD2. Germline V lookup: CDR1 SGHRS, CDR2 YFSETQ. Germline trimming cut 3 bases from V and 6 bases from J; bases unmatched to any gene: 6. The CDR3 length is 16 residues. In DNA, the CDR3 is TGCGCCAGCAGCTGGTCACTAGCGGGAGGGAGCAATGAGCAGTTCTTC. Translation: CASSWSLAGGSNEQFF.

V is TRBV5-5 and J is TRBJ1-4, with TRBD1 matching 7 bases. There are 16 residues in the CDR3. Germline V lookup: CDR1 SGHKS, CDR2 YYEKEE (reference sequence). With 0 bases clipped from V and 6 bases from J, the junction kept 8 bases outside the gene matches. CDR3 nucleotide sequence: TGTGCCAGCAGCTTGGGCCAACAGGGGTCTTATGAAAAACTGTTTTTT. Residues: CASSLGQQGSYEKLFF.

This clonotype was seen at least ten times. The chain employs TRBV3-1 and TRBJ1-5, with D hard to call. Germline V gene data show CDR1 as LGHDT and CDR2 as YNNKEL (reference sequence). The V end was cut by 2 bases, the J end by 6 bases, with 14 bases between. The CDR3 has 15 residues. The CDR3 protein is CASSQLFRVAQPQHF. In DNA, the CDR3 is TGTGCCAGCAGCCAATTATTTAGGGTTGCTCAGCCCCAGCATTTT. The variable domain in full, with the rest retrieved from reference TRBV3-1 and TRBJ1-5, is DTAVSQTPKYLVTQMGNDKSIKCEQNLGHDTMYWYKQDSKKFLKIMFSYNNKELIINETVPNRFSPKSPDKAHLNLHINSLELGDSAVYFCASSQLFRVAQPQHFGDGTRLSIL.

This clonotype has a count of ten or more. J is TRBJ1-1 and V is TRBV2; maybe TRBD1 (6 bases). CDR3 length: 15 amino acids. Trimming took off 4 bases at V and 5 bases at J, with 17 bases between the two ends. CDR1 is SNHLY, CDR2 FYNNEI, per germline. CDR3: CASSGTAELGTEAFF. In nucleotides, the CDR3 is TGTGCCAGCAGTGGGACAGCCGAATTGGGGACTGAAGCTTTCTTT.

This clonotype was observed a handful of times. This chain uses TRBV28 with TRBJ1-1; a weak D match, TRBD1 (6 bases). V dropped 6 bases and J dropped 8 bases, with 10 bases sitting between them. The germline gives CDR1 MDHEN, CDR2 SYDVKM. The CDR3 spans 11 residues. The CDR3, as DNA: TGTGCCAGCAGATTGGACAGAGAAGCTTTCTTT. Its translation: CASRLDREAFF.

This clonotype has ten or more counts. The V call is TRBV2, the J call TRBJ1-4; 7 bases line up with TRBD1. V lost 6 bases and J lost 0; bases outside the gene matches: 16. Germline CDR1 is SNHLY and CDR2 is FYNNEI. This CDR3 spans 19 amino acids. CDR3 residues: CASSGTWDSNAATNEKLFF. For the CDR3, the DNA is TGTGCCAGCAGCGGTACCTGGGACAGCAACGCCGCAACTAATGAAAAACTGTTTTTT.

The rearrangement joins TRBV20-1 to TRBJ2-3; no definite D call. The V and J ends lost 5 bases and 3 bases respectively, with 18 bases between them. Germline CDR1 is DFQATT and CDR2 is SNEGSKA (reference sequence). CDR3 size: 15 residues. CDR3 nucleotide sequence: TGCAGTGCTCGGTCGGGCTCGACACCGACAGATACGCAGTATTTT. This translates into CSARSGSTPTDTQYF.

This clonotype has a count of ten or more. This chain links TRBV6-2 or TRBV6-3 with TRBJ2-2, with D perhaps TRBD2 (5 bases). From germline, CDR1 is MNHEY and CDR2 SVGEGT. Trimming left V 0 bases short and J 0 bases short, with 17 bases between. The CDR3 totals 19 residues. CDR3 sequence: CASSYSTSPEDSNTGELFF. The CDR3 coding sequence is TGTGCCAGCAGTTACTCGACTTCGCCGGAGGATTCGAACACCGGGGAGCTGTTTTTT.

This clonotype has at least ten counts. The chain couples TRBV28 to TRBJ1-1; TRBD1 aligns across 12 bases. Germline V gene sequence: CDR1 MDHEN, CDR2 SYDVKM. The ends lost 4 bases at V and 0 bases at J; junction bases unmatched: 6. The CDR3 sequence is 17 residues long. CDR3 residues: CASSSGQGAFMNTEAFF. CDR3 sequence (DNA): TGTGCCAGCAGTTCGGGACAGGGGGCTTTTATGAACACTGAAGCTTTCTTT.

This clonotype was counted many times. The chain has TRBV6-1 and TRBJ2-1; D not resolved. Germline V lookup: CDR1 MNHNS, CDR2 SASEGT. CDR3 size: 16 residues. V was trimmed by 2 bases and J by 5 bases, leaving 16 bases between them. In nucleotides, the CDR3 is TGTGCCAGCAGTGAAAAGTTGTGGTCAATCGACAATGAGCAGTTCTTC. Translated: CASSEKLWSIDNEQFF.

This clonotype was recorded many times. The V gene is TRBV25-1, the J gene TRBJ2-1; D ambiguous. Germline loops: CDR1 MGHDK, CDR2 SYGVNS. This CDR3 spans 11 amino acids. The germline V and J ends were trimmed by 4 bases and 6 bases, with 4 bases remaining between them. The CDR3 bases are TGTGCCAGCAGTGGACTCAATGAGCAGTTCTTC. Translated, it gives CASSGLNEQFF.

The chain uses TRBV5-1 and TRBJ2-1, with 9 nucleotides matching TRBD2. Germline CDR1 is SGHRS and CDR2 is YFSETQ. Germline trimming cut 4 bases from V and 3 bases from J; bases unmatched to any gene: 5. The CDR3 contains 15 residues. CDR3 in amino acids: CASSPRLAVYNEQFF. In nucleotides, the CDR3 is TGCGCCAGCAGCCCCAGACTAGCGGTCTACAATGAGCAGTTCTTC. The full variable domain, its missing parts supplied by reference TRBV5-1 and TRBJ2-1, is KAGVTQTPRYLIKTRGQQVTLSCSPISGHRSVSWYQQTPGQGLQFLFEYFSETQRNKGNFPGRFSGRQFSNSRSEMNVSTLELGDSALYLCASSPRLAVYNEQFFGPGTRLTVL.

J is TRBJ2-2 and V is TRBV4-2, with 12 bases identical to TRBD2. Unmatched junction bases numbered 7, after V lost 0 bases and J lost 5 bases. The CDR3 has 18 residues. CDR1 is LGHNA and CDR2 is YNFKEQ in the germline V gene. CDR3 residues: CASSQDSTSGSSTGELFF. The CDR3 DNA sequence: TGTGCCAGCAGCCAAGATTCGACTAGCGGGAGTAGTACCGGGGAGCTGTTTTTT.

This clonotype was detected only a few times. The chain joins TRBV5-1 to TRBJ2-3, with D maybe TRBD2 (5 bases). The CDR3 extends over 15 amino acids. The germline V and J ends were trimmed by 6 bases and 4 bases, with 18 bases remaining between them. Germline lookup yields CDR1 SGHRS and CDR2 YFSETQ. CDR3 nucleotide sequence: TGCGCCAGCATTAGTGGAGGAAGTAATGCAGATACGCAGTATTTT. Residues: CASISGGSNADTQYF.

The chain links TRBV7-2 to TRBJ1-6; D gene uncertain. Looked up from germline, CDR1 is SGHTA and CDR2 is FQGNSA. The ends were cut back, 3 bases at V and 7 bases at J, with 10 bases in the middle. The CDR3 sequence is 14 residues long. The CDR3 spells CASSFLAANSPLHF. The CDR3 nucleotides read TGTGCCAGCAGCTTCCTCGCGGCCAATTCACCCCTCCACTTT.

This clonotype occurred many times. The chain employs TRBV5-1 and TRBJ2-1; D unclear. The germline V gene has CDR1 SGHRS and CDR2 YFSETQ. This CDR3 spans 13 amino acids. Trimming left V 2 bases short and J 5 bases short, with 8 bases between. The CDR3 spells CASSFTSNNEQFF. The CDR3 DNA reads as TGCGCCAGCAGCTTTACCTCAAACAATGAGCAGTTCTTC.

This clonotype has a handful of counts. The chain couples TRBV20-1 to TRBJ2-7; no reliable D call. Germline lookup yields CDR1 DFQATT and CDR2 SNEGSKA (reference sequence). The CDR3 spans 14 residues. V lost 1 base and J lost 2, with 12 bases in between. The CDR3 DNA follows: TGCAGTGCTAGAGGAGAGGAGCGTACCTACGAGCAGTACTTC. It is translated as CSARGEERTYEQYF.

This clonotype showed up just a few times. This sequence joins TRBV5-1 and TRBJ1-2; D is unclear. Trimming left V 4 bases short and J 0 bases short, with 10 bases between. Germline lookup yields CDR1 SGHRS and CDR2 YFSETQ. The CDR3 totals 14 residues. The CDR3 region has the DNA TGCGCCAGCAGCCACGGAGACCCTAACTATGGCTACACCTTC. The encoded protein is CASSHGDPNYGYTF.

This clonotype was detected a few times. The V and J genes are TRBV30 and TRBJ2-7; D ambiguous. This CDR3 comprises 13 residues. The V gene lost 0 bases and the J gene lost 2 bases, with 8 bases spanning the gap. Germline loops: CDR1 GTSNPN, CDR2 SVGIG (reference sequence). Here the CDR3 DNA reads TGTGCCTGGAGTGTAGGCCCAGCCTACGAGCAGTACTTC. This encodes CAWSVGPAYEQYF. The complete variable domain, with remaining parts taken from reference TRBV30 and TRBJ2-7, reads SQTIHQWPATLVQPVGSPLSLECTVEGTSNPNLYWYRQAAGRGLQLLFYSVGIGQISSEVPQNLSASRPQDRQFILSSKKLLLSDSGFYLCAWSVGPAYEQYFGPGTRLTVT.

This clonotype appeared many times. V and J are TRBV19 and TRBJ1-4; perhaps TRBD1 as D (5 bases). Germline V lookup: CDR1 LNHDA, CDR2 SQIVND (reference sequence). The ends were cut back, 7 bases at V and 6 bases at J, with 21 bases in the middle. The CDR3 totals 16 residues. The CDR3, as DNA: TGTGCCAGTATGAGGACAATCCCAACGTTGGATGAAAAACTGTTTTTT. This sequence encodes CASMRTIPTLDEKLFF.

This clonotype occurred many times. The rearrangement links TRBV7-8 to TRBJ2-7; D could derive from TRBD1 or TRBD2 (5 bases each). V lost 5 bases, J lost 12 bases, and 17 bases lay in between. CDR1 and CDR2 (germline): SGHVS, FQNEAQ. This CDR3 spans 12 amino acids. CDR3 residues: CASSPTGTMLYF. The CDR3 DNA follows: TGTGCCAGCAGCCCCACGGGGACCATGTTGTACTTC.